This T cell receptor beta chain is from a study of beta chain features in type 1 diabetes. For the study at large: The examined sorted cells totaled fewer than 140 million across samples. General observations from the study: Here, the possible influence of HLA type (on TCRB rearrangement) remained unresolved. Although PCR might favor shorter templates, it would do so equally in patients and controls. Significant though moderate, a shortening of TCRB CDR3s appeared in all four CD4+ subsets of Type 1 diabetes patients.

V lost 2 bases and J lost 2; bases outside the gene matches: 4. Germline CDR1 SGHTA, CDR2 FQGTGA. The CDR3 has 17 residues. Expressed TCRB transcripts were sequenced because the isolated RNA had all been reverse transcribed beforehand. Regulatory, naive and central memory T cell samples averaged approximately 3.5 million reads. Libraries were prepared by immunoSEQ multiplex PCR; TCRdb keeps only in-frame clonotypes and omits some of them. The sample shows hundreds of thousands of clones, around an eighth of them seen only once. This clone appeared a few times. Antigen specificity is unknown. The TCR originated in a man aged 18 to 29 with type 1 diabetes. The chain carries TRBV7-3 and TRBJ2-5, with 14 bases lining up with TRBD2. Sequenced material: naive CD4+ T cells from blood. The CDR3 loop reads CASSLGLAGGIQETQYF. CDR3 coding DNA: TGTGCCAGCAGCTTAGGACTAGCGGGGGGAATTCAAGAGACCCAGTACTTC. Looking up the rest from reference TRBV7-3 and TRBJ2-5 gives the full variable domain: GAGVSQTPSNKVTEKGKYVELRCDPISGHTALYWYRQSLGQGPEFLIYFQGTGAADDSGLPNDRFFAVRPEGSVSTLKIQRTERGDSAVYLCASSLGLAGGIQETQYFGPGTRLLVL.